This is a list of T cell receptor beta chains from one sample in a study of early T cells in non-severe SARS-CoV-2 infection. MiXCR, run by TCRdb on the 5' RACE reads, gives a single entry per CDR3 protein. The sample records tens of thousands of distinct CDR3 sequences, around 20% being singletons. Sequencing used whole blood, obtained at baseline. The source is an adult who was a healthcare worker with PCR-confirmed SARS-CoV-2 infection or an uninfected control (not recorded which). The CDR3 runs from the conserved cysteine through the conserved F or W. D genes are given only for firm matches. For some rows the clone size is stated as once, few or many, or as a class when expanded; others skip it.

j_call d_call clone_size v_call cdr3_aa cdr3_nt
TRBJ2-2 TRBD2 few TRBV12-3/TRBV12-4 CASSIGTSGNTGELFF TGTGCCAGCAGTATCGGGACTAGCGGGAACACCGGGGAGCTGTTTTTT
TRBJ2-1 TRBD2 many TRBV19 CASSTPGGEEFF TGTGCCAGTAGCACCCCCGGGGGGGAAGAGTTCTTC
TRBJ2-1 NA few TRBV30 CAWSARDQLYNEQFF TGTGCCTGGAGTGCACGAGACCAACTCTACAATGAGCAGTTCTTC
TRBJ1-6 NA many TRBV12-3/TRBV12-4 CASGEGPNSPLHF TGTGCCAGCGGGGAGGGGCCTAATTCACCCCTCCACTTT
TRBJ1-5 NA NA TRBV7-9 CASSFEDGRPQHF TGTGCCAGCAGCTTTGAGGACGGGCGGCCCCAGCATTTT
TRBJ2-3 TRBD2 NA TRBV27 CASSPLSGGSLNTQYF TGTGCCAGCAGTCCACTTAGCGGGGGCAGCCTTAATACGCAGTATTTT
TRBJ1-2 NA few TRBV18 CASSPNSYGYTF TGTGCCAGCTCACCGAACAGCTATGGCTACACCTTC
TRBJ2-1 NA few TRBV10-1 CASTTRVGAQDNEQFF TGCGCCAGCACCACAAGGGTGGGGGCCCAGGACAATGAGCAGTTCTTC
TRBJ2-5 NA NA TRBV12-3/TRBV12-4 CASSLTPGAQYF TGTGCCAGCAGTTTGACCCCCGGGGCCCAGTACTTC
TRBJ2-3 TRBD2 NA TRBV6-5 CASSQGGEPDTQYF TGTGCCAGCAGCCAGGGAGGGGAGCCAGATACGCAGTATTTT
TRBJ2-2 NA NA TRBV10-3 CAITPGPLLTGELFF TGTGCCATCACTCCGGGCCCCTTGCTCACCGGGGAGCTGTTTTTT
TRBJ2-3 NA few TRBV12-3/TRBV12-4 CASTHRGDTQYF TGTGCCAGCACTCACCGGGGAGATACGCAGTATTTT
TRBJ2-7 NA few TRBV20-1 CSARKDEQYF TGCAGTGCTAGAAAGGACGAGCAGTACTTC
TRBJ2-3 NA few TRBV19 CASSIILADTQYF TGTGCCAGTAGTATTATTCTAGCAGATACGCAGTATTTT
TRBJ2-3 NA NA TRBV5-1 CASSLATWADTQYF TGCGCCAGCAGCTTGGCGACCTGGGCAGATACGCAGTATTTT
TRBJ2-1 TRBD2 few TRBV7-9 CASSGSAAGAGEQFF TGTGCCAGCAGCGGTAGTGCAGCGGGGGCGGGTGAGCAGTTCTTC
TRBJ2-1 TRBD2 many TRBV20-1 CSARRYSGLAGGYNEQFF TGCAGTGCTAGACGTTATTCCGGACTAGCGGGGGGCTACAATGAGCAGTTCTTC
TRBJ2-1 NA few TRBV5-6 CASSLVRLSSYNEQFF TGTGCCAGCAGCCTCGTAAGACTTAGCTCCTACAATGAGCAGTTCTTC
TRBJ2-1 NA few TRBV19 CASSTRRADEQFF TGTGCCAGTAGTACTCGCCGCGCCGATGAGCAGTTCTTC
TRBJ1-1 TRBD1 NA TRBV7-2 CASSFFTGQAKTEAFF TGTGCCAGCAGCTTTTTTACGGGACAGGCGAAAACTGAAGCTTTCTTT
TRBJ2-5 TRBD1 few TRBV18 CASSPPGTAQGETQYF TGTGCCAGCTCACCACCCGGGACAGCCCAAGGAGAGACCCAGTACTTC
TRBJ1-1 NA few TRBV5-6 CASSRHTEAFF TGTGCCAGCAGCCGGCACACTGAAGCTTTCTTT
TRBJ1-4 NA NA TRBV27 CASRRGNEKLFF TGTGCCAGCAGGAGGGGTAATGAAAAACTGTTTTTT
TRBJ2-1 TRBD2 few TRBV4-1 CASSQGETSGLNEQFF TGCGCCAGCAGCCAAGGTGAGACTAGCGGATTGAATGAGCAGTTCTTC
TRBJ1-6 NA NA TRBV12-3/TRBV12-4 CASSLAGPNSPLHF TGTGCCAGCAGTTTAGCAGGGCCCAATTCACCCCTCCACTTT
TRBJ2-5 NA many TRBV7-7 CASSSGLRETQYF TGTGCCAGCAGCTCGGGACTTAGGGAGACCCAGTACTTC
TRBJ2-7 NA NA TRBV29-1 CSGGTFYEQYF TGCAGCGGGGGGACGTTTTACGAGCAGTACTTC
TRBJ2-3 NA few TRBV10-3 CAIGGREADTQYF TGTGCCATCGGTGGCAGGGAGGCAGATACGCAGTATTTT
TRBJ1-2 NA many TRBV18 CASSPGEGYTF TGTGCCAGCTCGCCGGGTGAAGGCTACACCTTC
TRBJ2-7 NA few TRBV5-1 CASSLEGRSYEQYF TGCGCCAGCAGCTTGGAAGGCAGGAGCTACGAGCAGTACTTC
TRBJ2-7 NA many TRBV3-1 CASSQGGEQYF TGTGCCAGCAGCCAAGGGGGTGAGCAGTACTTC
TRBJ2-3 NA few TRBV5-1 CASRNQKGQTSTDTQYF TGCGCCAGCAGAAATCAAAAGGGGCAGACTAGCACAGATACGCAGTATTTT
TRBJ2-7 NA NA TRBV6-5 CASSPAFGEQYF TGTGCCAGCAGCCCCGCTTTCGGGGAGCAGTACTTC
TRBJ1-5 NA few TRBV18 CASSPGSLNSNQPQHF TGTGCCAGCTCACCGGGGTCTCTGAATAGCAATCAGCCCCAGCATTTT
TRBJ1-5 NA many TRBV12-3/TRBV12-4 CASSFVWSQPQHF TGTGCCAGCAGTTTTGTTTGGAGTCAGCCCCAGCATTTT
TRBJ1-1 NA NA TRBV7-9 CASSLEGHMNTEAFF TGTGCCAGCAGCTTAGAGGGACATATGAACACTGAAGCTTTCTTT
TRBJ2-2 NA NA TRBV20-1 CSARRLDTGELFF TGCAGTGCTAGAAGGCTAGACACCGGGGAGCTGTTTTTT
TRBJ2-5 NA NA TRBV2 CASSEANQGLETQYF TGTGCCAGCAGTGAAGCTAATCAGGGGCTAGAGACCCAGTACTTC
TRBJ2-2 TRBD2 NA TRBV7-6 CASSSTGGPSTGELFF TGTGCCAGCAGCTCGACGGGGGGACCGAGCACCGGGGAGCTGTTTTTT
TRBJ2-7 TRBD1 few TRBV9 CASSVGLGQGNEQYF TGTGCCAGCAGCGTAGGATTGGGACAGGGCAACGAGCAGTACTTC
TRBJ1-1 NA NA TRBV5-1 CASSFGIRMAEAFF TGCGCCAGCAGCTTCGGCATTAGGATGGCTGAAGCTTTCTTT
TRBJ2-5 NA NA TRBV20-1 CSAPNRQTQYF TGCAGTGCCCCGAACCGGCAGACCCAGTACTTC
TRBJ1-3 NA NA TRBV7-9 CASSLDISGNTIYF TGTGCCAGCAGCTTAGACATCTCTGGAAACACCATATATTTT
TRBJ1-1 NA NA TRBV5-1 CASSLSGGTAEAFF TGCGCCAGCAGCTTATCGGGGGGTACCGCTGAAGCTTTCTTT
TRBJ2-1 NA medium-sized TRBV2 CASNVRAGVDEQFF TGTGCCAGCAACGTAAGAGCGGGTGTGGATGAGCAGTTCTTC
TRBJ2-4 NA NA TRBV29-1 CSVVVDLNIQYF TGCAGCGTTGTGGTAGATTTGAACATTCAGTACTTC
TRBJ2-7 TRBD1 NA TRBV5-1 CASSSRDRVAYEQYF TGCGCCAGCAGCTCCCGGGACAGGGTCGCCTACGAGCAGTACTTC
TRBJ2-3 TRBD2 few TRBV15 CATRASGGTDTQYF TGTGCCACCAGAGCTAGCGGGGGCACAGATACGCAGTATTTT
TRBJ2-2 NA many TRBV19 CASSYSLSGELFF TGTGCCAGTAGCTATAGCCTTTCCGGGGAGCTGTTTTTT
TRBJ1-1 TRBD1 NA TRBV12-3/TRBV12-4 CASSSSRGVAMNTEAFF TGTGCCAGCAGTTCCTCCAGGGGGGTAGCCATGAACACTGAAGCTTTCTTT
TRBJ2-4 TRBD2 NA TRBV19 CASRKDYGRDIQYF TGTGCCAGCAGAAAGGACTACGGGAGGGACATTCAGTACTTC
TRBJ2-3 NA NA TRBV18 CASSPSSTQYF TGTGCCAGCTCACCTAGTTCTACGCAGTATTTT
TRBJ2-5 TRBD1 many TRBV11-2 CASSENRGLQETQYF TGTGCCAGCAGCGAAAACAGGGGGTTGCAAGAGACCCAGTACTTC
TRBJ2-7 NA few TRBV5-6 CASSSRGYEQYF TGTGCCAGCAGCTCCAGGGGATACGAGCAGTACTTC
TRBJ1-1 NA NA TRBV20-1 CSAVRSGGVTEAFF TGCAGTGCGGTCCGTTCTGGAGGGGTCACTGAAGCTTTCTTT
TRBJ2-5 NA few TRBV12-3/TRBV12-4 CASPLGGQETQYF TGTGCCAGCCCCCTCGGGGGCCAAGAGACCCAGTACTTC
TRBJ2-3 NA once TRBV12-3/TRBV12-4 CASSPPFYRESTDTQYF TGTGCCAGCAGCCCCCCCTTTTACAGGGAGAGCACAGATACGCAGTATTTT